This passage covers 21 T cell receptor beta chains from one sample sequenced in a study of T cells expressing NK-cell markers (dated by TCRdb to about 2020). Library preparation used 5' RACE. Instrument on record: Illumina HiSeq 2000. TCRdb reprocessed the reads and provides one entry for every CDR3 protein sequence; no DNA is given. This sample's records show over 350,000 distinct CDR3 sequences. Approximately 11% of the sample rests with the top ten. The material sequenced was blood T cells: a sorted CD56 or NKG2C T cell subset, CD4+ or CD8+ T cells, or bulk PBMC T cells (not recorded which). The receptors come from a woman aged 45-59 years in good health. Donor details come from another sample of the same person, matched by shared clones.

The chain employs TRBV12-3 or TRBV12-4 and TRBJ2-5. CDR3 length: 12 residues. CDR3 loop: CASSDTSETQYF.

J is TRBJ2-5 and V is TRBV5-1; TCRdb reports TRBD1, a call that lacks DNA to check it against. Germline CDR1 is SGHRS and CDR2 is YFSETQ. The CDR3 runs 14 residues. The CDR3 here is CASSYLDEGETQYF. Using reference TRBV5-1 and TRBJ2-5 for the parts outside the CDR3, the full variable domain is KAGVTQTPRYLIKTRGQQVTLSCSPISGHRSVSWYQQTPGQGLQFLFEYFSETQRNKGNFPGRFSGRQFSNSRSEMNVSTLELGDSALYLCASSYLDEGETQYFGPGTRLLVL.

This chain joins TRBV30 and TRBJ1-2; absent DNA, TCRdb's TRBD1 call cannot be checked. Germline CDR1 reads GTSNPN; CDR2 reads SVGIG (reference sequence). The CDR3 runs 14 residues. CDR3: CAWSNPGSNYGYTF.

The rearrangement joins TRBV20-1 to TRBJ2-2; the TCRdb D gene call, TRBD2, has no DNA to confirm it. This CDR3 has 16 amino acids. Germline CDR1 and CDR2: DFQATT and SNEGSKA (reference sequence). CDR3 sequence: CSAHGLALPNTGELFF.

This sequence joins TRBV9 and TRBJ2-1; TCRdb's D call, TRBD1, is unchecked because there is no DNA. Germline V gene data show CDR1 as SGDLS and CDR2 as YYNGEE. The CDR3 is 14 amino acids. CDR3 amino acids: CASSVDEGLNEQFF.

This sequence joins TRBV12-3 or TRBV12-4 and TRBJ1-2; TCRdb reports TRBD1, a call that lacks DNA to check it against. The CDR3 extends over 15 amino acids. Here the CDR3 reads CASSFNAGGSYGYTF.

V and J are TRBV7-9 and TRBJ2-4; TCRdb indicates TRBD1, and absent DNA this call remains unverified. The CDR3 loop spans 14 amino acids. Per germline, CDR1 SEHNR and CDR2 FQNEAQ (reference sequence). The CDR3 loop reads CASTPGYKDDIQYF.

V gene TRBV10-1 combines with J gene TRBJ2-7; TCRdb picks TRBD2, but there is no DNA to check that call. The CDR3 extends over 14 amino acids. Looked up from germline, CDR1 is WNHNN and CDR2 is SYGVQD (reference sequence). CDR3 region: CASSDGGGDYEQYF.

This chain joins TRBV14 and TRBJ2-3. The CDR3 is 15 amino acids. The germline CDR1 and CDR2 sequences are SGHDN and FVKESK. CDR3 sequence reads: CASSQKDLSTDTQYF.

The V gene is TRBV5-1, the J gene TRBJ2-7; as DNA is missing, the TRBD2 call by TCRdb cannot be tested. CDR1 and CDR2 from the germline V gene are SGHRS and YFSETQ. The CDR3 length is 12 residues. The CDR3 reads CASSLPSDEQYF.

This chain joins TRBV4-2 and TRBJ2-3. The CDR3 loop spans 15 amino acids. Germline V gives CDR1 LGHNA, CDR2 YNFKEQ. This chain's CDR3 is CASSQVPSWGDTQYF.

J is TRBJ1-3 and V is TRBV6-1; without DNA, the TCRdb call of TRBD1 cannot be checked. Germline V lookup: CDR1 MNHNS, CDR2 SASEGT. The CDR3 consists of 14 residues. CDR3 region: CASSDRVGQNTIYF.

The genes are TRBV7-8 and TRBJ2-7. The CDR3 is made up of 14 amino acids. Per germline, CDR1 SGHVS and CDR2 FQNEAQ. CDR3 in amino acids: CASSLRRRDYEQYF.

V gene TRBV6-5 combines with J gene TRBJ2-1; TCRdb's assignment of TRBD2 cannot be checked, as there is no DNA. Germline assignment: CDR1 MNHEY and CDR2 SVGAGI. The CDR3 covers 16 residues. CDR3 sequence reads: CASSDSGRSSYNEQFF.

This rearrangement joins TRBV9 to TRBJ2-2; TCRdb proposes TRBD1, but this gene call is untestable without DNA. The germline V gene encodes CDR1 SGDLS and CDR2 YYNGEE. This CDR3 spans 17 amino acids. CDR3 sequence reads: CASSVVFGTGDTGELFF. The entire variable domain, with the rest obtained from reference TRBV9 and TRBJ2-2, is as follows: DSGVTQTPKHLITATGQRVTLRCSPRSGDLSVYWYQQSLDQGLQFLIQYYNGEERAKGNILERFSAQQFPDLHSELNLSSLELGDSALYFCASSVVFGTGDTGELFFGEGSRLTVL.

CDR3 region: CASSIDLGGGGSNEQFF. The chain combines TRBV19 with TRBJ2-1; there is no DNA to check the TCRdb D call of TRBD1. This CDR3 has 17 amino acids. Germline CDR1 is LNHDA and CDR2 is SQIVND (reference sequence).

This chain uses TRBV5-1 with TRBJ2-1; TCRdb proposes TRBD2, but this gene call is untestable without DNA. The CDR3 contains 18 residues. CDR1 is SGHRS, CDR2 YFSETQ, per germline. CDR3: CASSLKPIAGPSYNEQFF.

V usage is TRBV7-6 and J usage is TRBJ2-1; no DNA is available, so the TRBD1 call from TCRdb remains unchecked. Germline loops: CDR1 SGHVS, CDR2 FNYEAQ. This CDR3 spans 15 amino acids. CDR3 region: CASSLETGDYNEQFF.

The chain couples TRBV11-2 to TRBJ1-5; TCRdb gives TRBD1 as the D gene, but with no DNA this cannot be confirmed. The germline gives CDR1 SGHAT, CDR2 FQNNGV. This CDR3 contains 16 residues. The CDR3 is CASSLGGQGGNQPQHF.

The CDR3 loop reads CASSERVGRDTGELFF. The J gene is TRBJ2-2, the V gene TRBV6-1; TCRdb's assignment of TRBD2 cannot be checked, as there is no DNA. CDR1 and CDR2 (germline): MNHNS, SASEGT. This CDR3 has 16 amino acids.

V is TRBV4-1 and J is TRBJ2-5; TCRdb selects TRBD1, and the lack of DNA leaves this call unchecked. The CDR3 has 16 amino acids. Germline loops: CDR1 MGHRA, CDR2 YSYEKL. CDR3 sequence: CASSQAGTAYQETQYF.